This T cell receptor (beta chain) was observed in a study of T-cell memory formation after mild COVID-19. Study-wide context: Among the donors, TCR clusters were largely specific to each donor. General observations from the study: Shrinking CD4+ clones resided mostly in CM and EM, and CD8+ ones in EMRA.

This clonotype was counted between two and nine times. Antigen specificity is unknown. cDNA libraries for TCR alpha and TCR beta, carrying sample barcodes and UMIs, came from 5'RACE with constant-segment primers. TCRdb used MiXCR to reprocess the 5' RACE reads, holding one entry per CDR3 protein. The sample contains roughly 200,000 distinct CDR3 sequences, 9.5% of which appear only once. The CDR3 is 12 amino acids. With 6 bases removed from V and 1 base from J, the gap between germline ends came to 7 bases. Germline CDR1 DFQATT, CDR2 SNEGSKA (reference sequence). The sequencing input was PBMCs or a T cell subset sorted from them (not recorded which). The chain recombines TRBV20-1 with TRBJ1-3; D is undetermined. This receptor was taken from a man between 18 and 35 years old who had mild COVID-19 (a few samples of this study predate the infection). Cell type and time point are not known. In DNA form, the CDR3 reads TGCAGTGCCAGACAATCTGGAAACACCATATATTTT. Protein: CSARQSGNTIYF.